This T cell receptor (beta chain) was documented in a study of T cell responses to AZD1222 COVID-19 vaccine. Turning to the study itself: Some second doses came at about 4 weeks and others at about 12 weeks; these were pooled.

General observations from the study: Donors in the cohort were predominantly white British and more often female, and clonal diversity was possibly underestimated. Repertoire sampling occurred only after the peak T cell response.

Sequenced by immunoSEQ multiplex PCR; TCRdb stores in-frame clones only, minus some. The sample includes some 70,000 clones, 82% seen only once; the top ten take around 5.4%. As for this clone: Its specificity is unknown.

This CDR3 region has 17 residues. The V and J ends lost 0 bases and 2 bases, in that order; junction bases with no gene match: 5. Per germline, CDR1 SGHNT and CDR2 YENEEA. The TCR sequence derives from an adult in good health. V and J are TRBV11-3 and TRBJ2-3; 10 nucleotides agree with TRBD2. The sequencing used peripheral blood, collected on day 0 of AZD1222 vaccination. The CDR3 here is CASSLDRLAGVTDTQYF. The CDR3 nucleotides read TGTGCCAGCAGCTTAGATCGCCTAGCGGGAGTCACAGATACGCAGTATTTT.